This T cell receptor beta chain was captured in a study of T-cell reconstitution after alpha-beta-depleted transplantation in children. Study observations and caveats: T-cell numbers and diversity, one year after transplant, stemmed largely from T cells that were newly produced. Several hundred graft clones that had expanded were reportedly the source of alpha-beta T cells about two months after transplant.

Germline V lookup: CDR1 DFQATT, CDR2 SNEGSKA (reference sequence). This CDR3 contains 17 residues. The V and J ends lost 8 bases and 2 bases respectively, with 27 bases between them. In its sample, this clonotype was seen a few times. Its antigen is not identified. The TCRbeta library incorporated unique molecular identifiers. TCRdb ran MiXCR on the PCR reads and lists one entry per CDR3 protein. The sample contains 330,000 or so distinct CDR3 sequences, roughly 7.8% of which appear only once. The sequence was obtained from a female patient younger than 10 who had a stem cell transplant for Fanconi anemia, so the T cells may come from the graft donor. The V gene is TRBV20-1, the J gene TRBJ1-1; D is perhaps TRBD1 (5 bases). This sample comprised peripheral blood, obtained 360 days after TCRalphabeta/CD19-depleted stem cell transplant. The CDR3 protein is CSTLLRQGISGNTEAFF. For the CDR3, the DNA is TGCAGTACGCTACTGCGGCAGGGAATTTCTGGAAACACTGAAGCTTTCTTT.